These 15 T cell receptor beta chains were sequenced from one sample in a study of T cells after yellow fever vaccination. TCRdb processed the 5' RACE reads anew with MiXCR; each CDR3 protein has one entry. The data contain a few hundred thousand distinct CDR3 sequences, 15% to 20% of them singletons. This sample comprised PBMCs, obtained 15 days after the yellow fever booster vaccination. The receptors shown here come from a man aged 25 to 40 who received the YFV17D yellow fever vaccine.

In its sample, this clonotype was seen a few times. The rearrangement links TRBV20-1 to TRBJ2-7; D possibly corresponds to TRBD2 (6 bases). Trimming pared 3 bases from V and 0 bases from J, leaving 9 bases between. The CDR3 consists of 13 residues. Per germline, CDR1 DFQATT and CDR2 SNEGSKA (reference sequence). CDR3 coding DNA: TGCAGTGCTAGGGAGGGCAGCTCCTACGAGCAGTACTTC. Amino acid sequence: CSAREGSSYEQYF.

This clonotype turned up a few times. CDR3 bases: TGTGCCAGCAGCTGGGGGACAACGAACACTGAAGCTTTCTTT. As protein: CASSWGTTNTEAFF. The gene calls are TRBV7-9 and TRBJ1-1, with D possibly matching TRBD1 (6 bases). The V gene's germline CDR1 is SEHNR and CDR2 FQNEAQ (reference sequence). The length of the CDR3 is 14 residues. The V gene lost 4 bases and the J gene lost 1 base, with 10 bases spanning the gap.

The table lists this clonotype with a few counts. The V and J genes are TRBV6-5 and TRBJ1-2; possibly TRBD1 for D (6 bases). With 0 bases removed from V and 5 bases from J, the gap between germline ends came to 7 bases. Germline V lookup: CDR1 MNHEY, CDR2 SVGAGI. The CDR3 is made up of 13 amino acids. Here the CDR3 DNA reads TGTGCCAGCAGTTACTCACAGGGTTATGGCTACACCTTC. It translates to CASSYSQGYGYTF.

The rearrangement uses TRBV7-3 and TRBJ2-3; 8 bases line up with TRBD1. The V gene's germline CDR1 is SGHTA and CDR2 FQGTGA. The CDR3 has 16 amino acids. With V trimmed by 5 bases and J by 4 bases, 11 bases remained unmatched. The chain's CDR3 is CASSPQGAGVADTQYF. CDR3 nucleotide sequence: TGTGCCAGCAGCCCCCAGGGGGCGGGTGTTGCAGATACGCAGTATTTT.

V and J are TRBV19 and TRBJ2-1; 9 bases are a match to TRBD2. The CDR3 is made up of 15 amino acids. V lost 7 bases and J lost 0; bases outside the gene matches: 4. Germline CDR1 and CDR2: LNHDA and SQIVND (reference sequence). CDR3 loop: CASKFSGSSYNEQFF. The CDR3 DNA follows: TGTGCCAGTAAATTTAGCGGGAGCTCCTACAATGAGCAGTTCTTC.

The chain uses TRBV7-3 and TRBJ2-1; possible D gene TRBD2, 7 bases. The CDR3 length is 14 residues. V gave up 4 bases and J gave up 6 bases, with 13 bases separating them. Germline assignment: CDR1 SGHTA and CDR2 FQGTGA. The DNA of the CDR3 is TGTGCCAGCAGCTCTCCGGGGGGCGGCAATGAGCAGTTCTTC. Translation gives CASSSPGGGNEQFF.

This clonotype was seen ten or more times. The chain couples TRBV24-1 to TRBJ2-5; 10 nucleotides agree with TRBD2. The CDR3 runs to 16 residues. Germline V gene sequence: CDR1 KGHDR, CDR2 SFDVKD. After removal of 7 bases from V and 2 bases from J, the junction contained 9 bases not matched to a gene. The CDR3: CATSRRTSGYQETQYF. Written as DNA, the CDR3 is TGTGCCACCAGCAGAAGGACTAGCGGATATCAAGAGACCCAGTACTTC.

This clonotype turned up a few times. The chain links TRBV6-1 to TRBJ2-5; TRBD2 is a possible D gene (6 bases). The CDR3 has 15 amino acids. Germline CDR1 and CDR2: MNHNS and SASEGT. Trimming removed 7 bases from V and 5 bases from J, with 20 bases in between. Written as DNA, the CDR3 is TGTGCCAGCACCCCCCCTCTCGGGAGCGGGGAGACCCAGTACTTC. The encoded protein is CASTPPLGSGETQYF.

This rearrangement joins TRBV3-1 to TRBJ1-1; D ambiguous. V was clipped by 6 bases and J by 5 bases, with 13 bases between them. Per germline, CDR1 LGHDT and CDR2 YNNKEL (reference sequence). The CDR3 is 13 residues long. The CDR3 DNA reads TGTGCCAGCAGTCAGACAAGGTCGACTGAAGCTTTCTTT. This encodes CASSQTRSTEAFF.

This clonotype was counted a few times. This chain links TRBV3-1 with TRBJ2-5; 7 nucleotides agree with TRBD1. Germline CDR1 and CDR2: LGHDT and YNNKEL (reference sequence). V shed 2 bases and J 1 base; nucleotides not matched to a gene: 7. There are 16 residues in the CDR3. The CDR3 DNA follows: TGTGCCAGCAGCCAAAATGACAGGGCTTCCCAAGAGACCCAGTACTTC. Its translation is CASSQNDRASQETQYF.

The CDR3 sequence: CSAREGLAGAYEQYF. The DNA of the CDR3 is TGCAGTGCTAGGGAGGGACTAGCGGGAGCTTACGAGCAGTACTTC. The chain carries TRBV20-1 and TRBJ2-7; 14 positions agree with TRBD2. With 3 bases clipped from V and 4 bases from J, the junction kept 5 bases outside the gene matches. The length of the CDR3 is 15 residues. Germline assignment: CDR1 DFQATT and CDR2 SNEGSKA (reference sequence).

The CDR3 here is CASLSGGAHLDEQFF. In nucleotides, the CDR3 is TGTGCCAGTCTTAGCGGGGGGGCCCACCTCGATGAGCAGTTCTTC. The chain joins TRBV19 to TRBJ2-1; 11 bases are shared with TRBD2. The CDR3 spans 15 residues. Germline V gene sequence: CDR1 LNHDA, CDR2 SQIVND (reference sequence). After removal of 8 bases from V and 8 bases from J, the junction contained 11 bases not matched to a gene.

This clonotype was counted between two and nine times. This chain connects TRBV6-1 to TRBJ2-3; D is unclear. The CDR3 totals 14 residues. CDR1 is MNHNS, CDR2 SASEGT, per germline. V was shortened by 10 bases and J by 8 bases, with 22 bases between the two germline ends. The CDR3: CATFSPIQAATQYF. CDR3 coding DNA: TGTGCCACCTTCTCCCCCATCCAGGCGGCTACGCAGTATTTT.

This clonotype has just a few counts. The genes are TRBV3-1 and TRBJ2-7; D assignment may be TRBD1 or TRBD2 (5 bases each). Germline CDR1 is LGHDT and CDR2 is YNNKEL (reference sequence). V was pared by 3 bases and J by 3 bases, with 12 bases between. CDR3 size: 14 residues. CDR3 sequence reads: CASSQTGTVYEQYF. CDR3 bases: TGTGCCAGCAGCCAGACCGGGACGGTCTACGAGCAGTACTTC.

This clonotype was observed a few times. The chain is built from TRBV5-5 and TRBJ2-4; 9 nucleotides line up with TRBD1. Germline-derived CDR1 and CDR2 are SGHKS and YYEKEE (reference sequence). J lost 8 bases, V lost 1 base, and 10 bases had no gene match. The CDR3 covers 16 residues. The CDR3 here is CASSLSIGQGLDIQYF. The DNA of the CDR3 is TGTGCCAGCAGCTTGTCCATTGGACAGGGGCTAGACATTCAGTACTTC.